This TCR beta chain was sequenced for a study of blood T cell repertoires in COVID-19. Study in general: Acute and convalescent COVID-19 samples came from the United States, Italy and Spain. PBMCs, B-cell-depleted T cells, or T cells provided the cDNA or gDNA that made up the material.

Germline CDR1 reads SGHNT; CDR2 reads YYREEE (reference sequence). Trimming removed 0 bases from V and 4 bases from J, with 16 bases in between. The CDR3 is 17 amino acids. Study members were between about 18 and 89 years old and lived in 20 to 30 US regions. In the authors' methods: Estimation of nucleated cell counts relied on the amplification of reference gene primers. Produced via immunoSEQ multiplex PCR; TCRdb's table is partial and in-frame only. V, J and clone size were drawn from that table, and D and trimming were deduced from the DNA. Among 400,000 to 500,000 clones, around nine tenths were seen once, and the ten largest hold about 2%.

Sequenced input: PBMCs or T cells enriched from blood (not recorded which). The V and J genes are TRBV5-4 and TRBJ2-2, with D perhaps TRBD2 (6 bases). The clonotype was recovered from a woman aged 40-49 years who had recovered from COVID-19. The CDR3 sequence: CASSLGRARAGTGELFF. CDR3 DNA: TGTGCCAGCAGCTTGGGCAGGGCGAGAGCGGGCACCGGGGAGCTGTTTTTT.